What follows are 12 T cell receptor beta chains derived from one specimen sequenced in a study of blood T cell repertoires in COVID-19 (dated by TCRdb to the early 2020s). The library was obtained by the immunoSEQ multiplex PCR assay. TCRdb retrieved this table from immuneACCESS and kept in-frame rearrangements only. Not all clones are present; in checked studies, unresolved V genes account for under half, and no reason is known for the remainder. Within this sample are 85,000 to 90,000 clones, with roughly 89% of them counted one time only. Of the sample, 5% to 5.5% is held by the ten largest clones. Input material: peripheral blood. The receptors were sampled from an elderly woman with active COVID-19.

The chain has TRBV4-3 and TRBJ2-1; the match to TRBD2 covers 11 bases. The CDR3 sequence is 16 residues long. The V gene end was trimmed by 2 bases and the J gene end by 9 bases; junction bases not matched to a gene: 9. CDR1 and CDR2 (germline): LGHNA, YSLEER. The CDR3 DNA follows: TGCGCCAGCAGCCAAAAGACTAGCGGGGCCCGGGGTGAGCAGTTCTTC. Protein: CASSQKTSGARGEQFF.

The chain is built from TRBV18 and TRBJ2-7; 10 bases line up with TRBD1. The germline gives CDR1 KGHSH, CDR2 LQKENI. The J segment lost 3 bases and the V segment lost 8 bases, leaving 4 bases of the junction unmatched. This CDR3 spans 13 amino acids. As DNA, the CDR3 is TGTGCCAGCCGAGGACAGGGGGTCTACGAGCAGTACTTC. Translating gives CASRGQGVYEQYF.

The gene calls are TRBV7-9 and TRBJ2-1, with 10 bases that match TRBD2. Germline trimming cut 4 bases from V and 6 bases from J; bases unmatched to any gene: 6. The CDR3 is made up of 15 amino acids. Germline assignment: CDR1 SEHNR and CDR2 FQNEAQ (reference sequence). DNA of the CDR3: TGTGCCAGCAGCTATTGGACTAGCGGAGTCAATGAGCAGTTCTTC. This gives the protein CASSYWTSGVNEQFF.

The rearrangement uses TRBV2 and TRBJ1-1, with 9 bases lining up with TRBD1. With 5 bases clipped from V and 4 bases from J, the junction kept 8 bases outside the gene matches. From germline, CDR1 is SNHLY and CDR2 FYNNEI. The CDR3 runs to 15 residues. The CDR3 sequence: CASSSTGGAGTEAFF. CDR3 bases: TGTGCCAGCAGTTCAACAGGGGGCGCGGGCACTGAAGCTTTCTTT.

V is TRBV12-3 or TRBV12-4 and J is TRBJ2-4; D not certain. V was trimmed by 3 bases and J by 7 bases, leaving 10 bases between them. The CDR3 has 13 residues. CDR3 protein: CASSFHIGNIQYF. The CDR3 DNA reads as TGTGCCAGCAGTTTCCATATCGGGAACATTCAGTACTTC.

This clone was seen a single time. The chain is built from TRBV5-1 and TRBJ2-1, with 10 bases fitting TRBD2. Germline lookup yields CDR1 SGHRS and CDR2 YFSETQ. The CDR3 spans 14 residues. Germline trimming cut 10 bases from V and 6 bases from J; bases unmatched to any gene: 10. CDR3: CAGLLAGLGNEQFF. The DNA of the CDR3 is TGCGCCGGACTACTAGCGGGATTGGGCAATGAGCAGTTCTTC.

The rearrangement joins TRBV7-8 to TRBJ2-7; 7 nucleotides line up with TRBD1. The CDR3 sequence is 13 residues long. The ends lost 5 bases at V and 4 bases at J; junction bases unmatched: 5. Germline-derived CDR1 and CDR2 are SGHVS and FQNEAQ. The CDR3 here is CASSEGQNYEQYF. CDR3 nucleotide sequence: TGTGCCAGCAGCGAGGGACAGAATTACGAGCAGTACTTC.

In its sample, this clone was seen once. The V gene is TRBV7-2, the J gene TRBJ2-3; 8 bases map to TRBD1. J was trimmed by 7 bases and V by 1 base; bases with no gene match: 7. This CDR3 has 15 residues. The germline V gene has CDR1 SGHTA and CDR2 FQGNSA. CDR3 bases: TGTGCCAGCAGCTTAGGCGGCCAGGGGGCAAATACGCAGTATTTT. Translating it yields CASSLGGQGANTQYF.

The count of this clone is one. The CDR3 region has the DNA TGTGCCAGCAGCCAAGGCGTAAATTCACCCCTCCACTTT. Translation gives CASSQGVNSPLHF. The chain links TRBV3-1 (or the pseudogene TRBV3-2) to TRBJ1-6, with unresolved D. Between the trimmed V and J ends, which lost 1 base and 7 bases, there was a span of 5 bases. This CDR3 region has 13 residues. Germline V gene sequence: CDR1 LGHDT, CDR2 YNNKEL (reference sequence).

The chain is built from TRBV14 and TRBJ2-1; 9 bases agree with TRBD2. This CDR3 has 17 residues. Germline V gene lookup returns CDR1 SGHDN and CDR2 FVKESK. V shed 1 base and J 3 bases; nucleotides not matched to a gene: 7. Here the CDR3 DNA reads TGTGCCAGCAGCCAAGGGCCGGGACTAGCTATCTACAATGAGCAGTTCTTC. Translation gives CASSQGPGLAIYNEQFF.

The DNA for the CDR3 is TGTGCCAGCAGCTTAGAGTCAGGGGGGATTAGCGGGACCTACAATGAGCAGTTCTTC. This encodes CASSLESGGISGTYNEQFF. The rearrangement links TRBV7-8 to TRBJ2-1; D may be TRBD2 (8 bases). This CDR3 region has 19 residues. V lost 1 base and J 2 bases, leaving 21 bases between the germline ends. Germline V lookup: CDR1 SGHVS, CDR2 FQNEAQ.

The chain uses TRBV9 and TRBJ2-3, with TRBD2 identical over 11 bases. Germline CDR1 SGDLS, CDR2 YYNGEE. Losses at the gene ends were 3 bases for V and 4 bases for J; bases not matched to a gene: 13. This CDR3 has 18 residues. CDR3 nucleotides: TGTGCCAGCAGCGCCAATAGCGGGAGGGCCCTCGGAGCAGATACGCAGTATTTT. This sequence encodes CASSANSGRALGADTQYF.